Sequencing of this T cell receptor beta chain was carried out in a study of blood T cell repertoires in COVID-19. Background on the study: Nucleic acid was either cDNA or gDNA, and it came from T cells, B-cell-depleted T cells, or PBMCs.

In the authors' workflow: From reference gene primer amplification, estimates of nucleated cell counts were derived. Profiled with immunoSEQ multiplex PCR; TCRdb holds only in-frame clones, not every one. For V, J and clone size, that table is used; D and trimming come from the DNA. This sample carries approximately 69,000 clones, roughly 82% of them seen once, and the ten largest clones take roughly 15%. Germline V gene data show CDR1 as GTSNPN and CDR2 as SVGIG (reference sequence). The CDR3 extends over 14 amino acids. The V and J ends lost 4 bases and 4 bases, in that order; junction bases with no gene match: 3.

The source is a woman aged 80 or over with acute or convalescent COVID-19. Sequencing input: peripheral blood. V and J are TRBV30 and TRBJ2-2; 10 nucleotides match TRBD2. The CDR3 DNA reads TGTGCCTGGACTAGCGGGAGCGGCACCGGGGAGCTGTTTTTT. Protein product: CAWTSGSGTGELFF.